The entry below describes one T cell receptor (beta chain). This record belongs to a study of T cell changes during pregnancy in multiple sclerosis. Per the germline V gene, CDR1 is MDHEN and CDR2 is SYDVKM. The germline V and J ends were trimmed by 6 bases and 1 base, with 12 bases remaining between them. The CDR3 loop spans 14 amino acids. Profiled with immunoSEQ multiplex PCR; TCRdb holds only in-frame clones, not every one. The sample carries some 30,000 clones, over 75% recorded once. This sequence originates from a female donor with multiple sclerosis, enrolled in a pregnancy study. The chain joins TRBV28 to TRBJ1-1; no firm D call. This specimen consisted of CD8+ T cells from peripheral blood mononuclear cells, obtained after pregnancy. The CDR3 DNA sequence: TGTGCCAGCAGGAGACCCACAGAGAACACTGAAGCTTTCTTT. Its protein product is CASRRPTENTEAFF.